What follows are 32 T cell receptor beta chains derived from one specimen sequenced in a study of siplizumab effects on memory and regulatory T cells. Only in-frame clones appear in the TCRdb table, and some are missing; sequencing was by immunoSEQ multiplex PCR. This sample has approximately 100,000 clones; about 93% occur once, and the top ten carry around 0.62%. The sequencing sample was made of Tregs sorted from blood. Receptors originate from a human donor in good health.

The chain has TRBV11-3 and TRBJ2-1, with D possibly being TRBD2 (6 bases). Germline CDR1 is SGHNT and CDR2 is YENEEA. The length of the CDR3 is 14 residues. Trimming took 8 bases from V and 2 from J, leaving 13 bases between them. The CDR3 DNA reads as TGTGCCAGCCACTGGGCGGGAACCTACAATGAGCAGTTCTTC. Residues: CASHWAGTYNEQFF.

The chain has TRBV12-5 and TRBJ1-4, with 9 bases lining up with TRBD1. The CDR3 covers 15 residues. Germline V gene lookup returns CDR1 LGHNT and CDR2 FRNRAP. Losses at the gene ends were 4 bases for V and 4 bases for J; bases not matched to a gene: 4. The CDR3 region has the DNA TGTGCTAGTGGTTCGGGACAGGGAGGTAATGAAAAACTGTTTTTT. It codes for CASGSGQGGNEKLFF.

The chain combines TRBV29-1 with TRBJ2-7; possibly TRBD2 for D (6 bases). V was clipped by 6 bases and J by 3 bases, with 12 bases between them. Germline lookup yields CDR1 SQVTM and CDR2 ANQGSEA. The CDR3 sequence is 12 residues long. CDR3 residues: CSVEGQNYEQYF. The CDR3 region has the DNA TGCAGCGTGGAGGGTCAGAACTACGAGCAGTACTTC.

CDR3 DNA: TGTGCCAGCAGTAGGGAAGAGACCCAGTACTTC. The encoded protein is CASSREETQYF. The rearrangement uses TRBV6-5 and TRBJ2-5; D gene ambiguous. The CDR3 extends over 11 amino acids. Trimming took off 5 bases at V and 3 bases at J, with 4 bases between the two ends. CDR1 MNHEY and CDR2 SVGAGI come from the germline V gene.

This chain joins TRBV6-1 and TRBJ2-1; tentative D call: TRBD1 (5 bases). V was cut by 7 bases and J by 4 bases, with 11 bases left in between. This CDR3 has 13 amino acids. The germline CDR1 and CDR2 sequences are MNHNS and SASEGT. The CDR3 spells CASTGRVYNEQFF. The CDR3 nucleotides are TGTGCCAGCACGGGCAGGGTTTACAATGAGCAGTTCTTC.

CDR3 amino acids: CASRSGYEQYF. CDR3 sequence (DNA): TGCGCCAGCCGTTCCGGGTACGAGCAGTACTTC. The gene calls are TRBV5-1 and TRBJ2-7; D is unresolved. The CDR3 covers 11 residues. V dropped 7 bases and J dropped 4 bases, with 9 bases sitting between them. Germline V gene data show CDR1 as SGHRS and CDR2 as YFSETQ. The full variable domain, its missing parts supplied by reference TRBV5-1 and TRBJ2-7, is KAGVTQTPRYLIKTRGQQVTLSCSPISGHRSVSWYQQTPGQGLQFLFEYFSETQRNKGNFPGRFSGRQFSNSRSEMNVSTLELGDSALYLCASRSGYEQYFGPGTRLTVT.

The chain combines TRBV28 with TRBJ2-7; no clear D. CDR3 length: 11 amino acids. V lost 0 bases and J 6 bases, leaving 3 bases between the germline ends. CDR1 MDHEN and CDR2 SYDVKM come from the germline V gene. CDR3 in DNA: TGTGCCAGCAGTTTATGGGGCGAGCAGTACTTC. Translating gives CASSLWGEQYF.

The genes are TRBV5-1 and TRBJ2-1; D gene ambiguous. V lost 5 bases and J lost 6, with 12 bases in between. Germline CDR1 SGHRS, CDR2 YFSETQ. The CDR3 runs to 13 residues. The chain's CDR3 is CASRTVPLNEQFF. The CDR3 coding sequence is TGCGCCAGCAGAACAGTTCCCCTCAATGAGCAGTTCTTC.

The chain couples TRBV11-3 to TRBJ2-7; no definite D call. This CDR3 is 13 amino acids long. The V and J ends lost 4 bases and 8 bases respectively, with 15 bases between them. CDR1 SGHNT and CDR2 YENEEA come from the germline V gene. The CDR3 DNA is TGTGCCAGCAGCTCTCAATCCATAGGCCAGCAGTACTTC. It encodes CASSSQSIGQQYF.

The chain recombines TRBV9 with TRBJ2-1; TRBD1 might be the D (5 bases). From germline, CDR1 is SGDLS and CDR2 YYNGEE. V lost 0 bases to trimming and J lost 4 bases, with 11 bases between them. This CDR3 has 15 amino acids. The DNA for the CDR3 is TGTGCCAGCAGCGTAGGGGCAGGGATTTACAATGAGCAGTTCTTC. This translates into CASSVGAGIYNEQFF.

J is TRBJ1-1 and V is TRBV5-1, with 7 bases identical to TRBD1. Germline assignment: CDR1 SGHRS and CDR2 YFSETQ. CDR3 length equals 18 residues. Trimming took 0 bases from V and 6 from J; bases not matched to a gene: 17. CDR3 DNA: TGCGCCAGCAGCTTGGATAACAGGGGTAGAACCCCGGGGGCTGAAGCTTTCTTT. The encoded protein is CASSLDNRGRTPGAEAFF. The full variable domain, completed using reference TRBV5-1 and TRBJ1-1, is KAGVTQTPRYLIKTRGQQVTLSCSPISGHRSVSWYQQTPGQGLQFLFEYFSETQRNKGNFPGRFSGRQFSNSRSEMNVSTLELGDSALYLCASSLDNRGRTPGAEAFFGQGTRLTVV.

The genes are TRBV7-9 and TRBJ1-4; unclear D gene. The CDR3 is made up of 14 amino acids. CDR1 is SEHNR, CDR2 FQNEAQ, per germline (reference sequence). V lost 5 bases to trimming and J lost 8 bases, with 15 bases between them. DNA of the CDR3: TGTGCCAGCAGCGACCGGGCCAGTGGGGAAAAACTGTTTTTT. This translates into CASSDRASGEKLFF. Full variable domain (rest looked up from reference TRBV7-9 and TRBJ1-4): DTGVSQNPRHKITKRGQNVTFRCDPISEHNRLYWYRQTLGQGPEFLTYFQNEAQLEKSRLLSDRFSAERPKGSFSTLEIQRTEQGDSAMYLCASSDRASGEKLFFGSGTQLSVL.

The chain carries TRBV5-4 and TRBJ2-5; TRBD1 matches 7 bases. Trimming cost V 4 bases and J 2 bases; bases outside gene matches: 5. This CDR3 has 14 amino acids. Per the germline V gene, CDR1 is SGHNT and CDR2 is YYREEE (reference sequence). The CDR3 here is CASSHGDSQETQYF. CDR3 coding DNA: TGTGCCAGCAGCCACGGGGACAGTCAAGAGACCCAGTACTTC.

This CDR3 reads CASSPHRASGGVYNEQFF. The CDR3 DNA follows: TGTGCCAGCAGTCCCCACCGGGCTAGCGGGGGGGTCTACAATGAGCAGTTCTTC. V is TRBV27 and J is TRBJ2-1, with 12 bases lining up with TRBD2. The CDR3 has 18 amino acids. Trimming at V came to 5 bases and at J to 3 bases, leaving 11 bases not matched to a gene. CDR1 is MNHEY and CDR2 is SMNVEV in the germline V gene (reference sequence).

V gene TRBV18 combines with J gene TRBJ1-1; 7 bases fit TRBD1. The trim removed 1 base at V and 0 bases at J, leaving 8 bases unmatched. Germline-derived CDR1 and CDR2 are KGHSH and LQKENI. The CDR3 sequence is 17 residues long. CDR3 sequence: CASSPLKGARMNTEAFF. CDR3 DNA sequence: TGTGCCAGCTCACCACTTAAGGGGGCTCGGATGAACACTGAAGCTTTCTTT.

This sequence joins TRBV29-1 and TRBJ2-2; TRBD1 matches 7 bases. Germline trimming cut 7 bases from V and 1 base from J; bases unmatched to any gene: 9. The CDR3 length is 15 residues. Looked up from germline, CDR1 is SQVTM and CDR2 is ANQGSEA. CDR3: CSARRRQGNTGELFF. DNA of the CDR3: TGCAGCGCCCGAAGGCGACAGGGGAACACCGGGGAGCTGTTTTTT.

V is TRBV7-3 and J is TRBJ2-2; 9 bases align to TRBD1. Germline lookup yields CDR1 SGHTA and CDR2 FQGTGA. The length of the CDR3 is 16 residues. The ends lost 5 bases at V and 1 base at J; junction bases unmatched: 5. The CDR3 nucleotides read TGTGCCAGCAGCCCATCGGGACAGGGGAACACCGGGGAGCTGTTTTTT. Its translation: CASSPSGQGNTGELFF.

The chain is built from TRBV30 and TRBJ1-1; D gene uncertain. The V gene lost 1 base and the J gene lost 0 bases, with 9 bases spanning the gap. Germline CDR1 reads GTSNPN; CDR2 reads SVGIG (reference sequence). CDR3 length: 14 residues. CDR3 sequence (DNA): TGTGCCTGGAGTGGAAGAGGGCTGAACACTGAAGCTTTCTTT. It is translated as CAWSGRGLNTEAFF.

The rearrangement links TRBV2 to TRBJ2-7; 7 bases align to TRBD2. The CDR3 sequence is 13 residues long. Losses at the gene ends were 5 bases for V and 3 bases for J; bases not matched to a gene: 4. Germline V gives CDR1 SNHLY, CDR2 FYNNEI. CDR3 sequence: CASSRGLYYEQYF. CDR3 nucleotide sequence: TGTGCCAGCAGTCGGGGACTATACTACGAGCAGTACTTC.

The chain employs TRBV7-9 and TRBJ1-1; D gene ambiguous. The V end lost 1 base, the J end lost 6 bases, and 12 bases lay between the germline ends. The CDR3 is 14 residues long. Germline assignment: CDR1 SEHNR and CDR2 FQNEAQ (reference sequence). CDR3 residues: CASSLDSKGSEAFF. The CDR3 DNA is TGTGCCAGCAGCTTAGACTCAAAGGGTTCTGAAGCTTTCTTT.

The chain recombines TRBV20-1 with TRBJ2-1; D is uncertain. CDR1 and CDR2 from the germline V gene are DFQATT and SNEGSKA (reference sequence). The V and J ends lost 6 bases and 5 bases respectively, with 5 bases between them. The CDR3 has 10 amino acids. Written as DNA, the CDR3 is TGCAGTGCCCGGAACAATGAGCAGTTCTTC. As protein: CSARNNEQFF.

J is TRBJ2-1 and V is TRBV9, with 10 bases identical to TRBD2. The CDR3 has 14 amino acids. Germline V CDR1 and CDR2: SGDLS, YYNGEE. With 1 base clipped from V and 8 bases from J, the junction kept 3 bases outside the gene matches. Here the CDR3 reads CASSVLAGGYEQFF. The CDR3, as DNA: TGTGCCAGCAGCGTATTAGCGGGGGGTTATGAGCAGTTCTTC.

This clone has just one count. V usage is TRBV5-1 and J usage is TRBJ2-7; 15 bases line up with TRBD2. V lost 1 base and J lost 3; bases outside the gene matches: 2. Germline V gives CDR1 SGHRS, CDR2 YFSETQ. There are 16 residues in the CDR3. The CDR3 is CASSLLGLAGGYEQYF. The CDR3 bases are TGCGCCAGCAGCTTGCTGGGACTAGCGGGGGGCTACGAGCAGTACTTC. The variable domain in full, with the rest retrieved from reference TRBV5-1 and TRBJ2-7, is KAGVTQTPRYLIKTRGQQVTLSCSPISGHRSVSWYQQTPGQGLQFLFEYFSETQRNKGNFPGRFSGRQFSNSRSEMNVSTLELGDSALYLCASSLLGLAGGYEQYFGPGTRLTVT.

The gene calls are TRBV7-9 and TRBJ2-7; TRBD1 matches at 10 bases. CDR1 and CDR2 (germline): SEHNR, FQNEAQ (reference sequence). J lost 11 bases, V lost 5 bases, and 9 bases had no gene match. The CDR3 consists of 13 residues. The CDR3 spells CASSPTGGQREYF. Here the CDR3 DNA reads TGTGCCAGCAGCCCGACAGGGGGCCAGAGGGAGTACTTC.

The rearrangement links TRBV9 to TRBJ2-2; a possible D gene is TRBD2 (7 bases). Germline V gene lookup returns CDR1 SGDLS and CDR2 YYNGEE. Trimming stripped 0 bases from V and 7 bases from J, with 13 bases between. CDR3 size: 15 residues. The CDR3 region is CASSVDPGEGGELFF. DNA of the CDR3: TGTGCCAGCAGCGTAGATCCAGGGGAGGGCGGGGAGCTGTTTTTT.

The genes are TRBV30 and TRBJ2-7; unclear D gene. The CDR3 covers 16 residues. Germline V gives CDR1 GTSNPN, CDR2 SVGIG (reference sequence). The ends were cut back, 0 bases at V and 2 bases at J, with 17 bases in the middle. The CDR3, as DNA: TGTGCCTGGAGTGTAGGGTGGCAGGCCCCTCCCTACGAGCAGTACTTC. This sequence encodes CAWSVGWQAPPYEQYF. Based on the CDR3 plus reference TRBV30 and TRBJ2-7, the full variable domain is SQTIHQWPATLVQPVGSPLSLECTVEGTSNPNLYWYRQAAGRGLQLLFYSVGIGQISSEVPQNLSASRPQDRQFILSSKKLLLSDSGFYLCAWSVGWQAPPYEQYFGPGTRLTVT.

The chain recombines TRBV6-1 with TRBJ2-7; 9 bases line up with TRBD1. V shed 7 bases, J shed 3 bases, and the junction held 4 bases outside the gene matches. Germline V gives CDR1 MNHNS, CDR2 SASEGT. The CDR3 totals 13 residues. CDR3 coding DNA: TGTGCCAGCACCTGGACAGGGGTCTACGAGCAGTACTTC. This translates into CASTWTGVYEQYF.

The CDR3 spells CASRGNTKWTQYF. CDR3 in DNA: TGTGCCAGCCGGGGGAACACAAAGTGGACCCAGTACTTC. The V call is TRBV11-2, the J call TRBJ2-5, with D possibly being TRBD2 (6 bases). This CDR3 is 13 amino acids long. V lost 8 bases, J lost 7 bases, and 17 bases lay in between. Per the germline V gene, CDR1 is SGHAT and CDR2 is FQNNGV.

The DNA for the CDR3 is TGCGCCAGCTGCCCGGACATCAATTCACCCCTCCACTTT. It translates to CASCPDINSPLHF. This chain connects TRBV5-1 to TRBJ1-6, with D possibly TRBD1 on 5 matching bases. The V gene lost 7 bases and the J gene lost 7 bases, with 12 bases spanning the gap. The CDR3 sequence is 13 residues long. The germline CDR1 and CDR2 sequences are SGHRS and YFSETQ.

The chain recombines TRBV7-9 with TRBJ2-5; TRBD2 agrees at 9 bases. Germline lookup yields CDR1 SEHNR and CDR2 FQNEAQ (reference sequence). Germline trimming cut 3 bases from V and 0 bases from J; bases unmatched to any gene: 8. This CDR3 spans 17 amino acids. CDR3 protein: CASSLGSGGKYQETQYF. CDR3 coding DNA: TGTGCCAGCAGCTTGGGGAGCGGGGGGAAGTACCAAGAGACCCAGTACTTC.

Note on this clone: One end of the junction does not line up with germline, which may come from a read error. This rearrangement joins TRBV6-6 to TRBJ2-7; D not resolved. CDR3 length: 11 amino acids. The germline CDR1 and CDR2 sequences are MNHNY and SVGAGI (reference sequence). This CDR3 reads CASSYEYGQYF. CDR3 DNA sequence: TGTGCCAGCAGTTACGAGTACGGGCAGTACTTC.

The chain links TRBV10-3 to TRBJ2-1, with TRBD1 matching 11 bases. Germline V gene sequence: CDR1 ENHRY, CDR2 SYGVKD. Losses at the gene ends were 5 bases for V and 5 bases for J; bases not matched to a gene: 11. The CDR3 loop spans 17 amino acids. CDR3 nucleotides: TGTGCCATCAGTCTTCGGAAAGGACAGGGGGCTGACAATGAGCAGTTCTTC. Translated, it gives CAISLRKGQGADNEQFF.